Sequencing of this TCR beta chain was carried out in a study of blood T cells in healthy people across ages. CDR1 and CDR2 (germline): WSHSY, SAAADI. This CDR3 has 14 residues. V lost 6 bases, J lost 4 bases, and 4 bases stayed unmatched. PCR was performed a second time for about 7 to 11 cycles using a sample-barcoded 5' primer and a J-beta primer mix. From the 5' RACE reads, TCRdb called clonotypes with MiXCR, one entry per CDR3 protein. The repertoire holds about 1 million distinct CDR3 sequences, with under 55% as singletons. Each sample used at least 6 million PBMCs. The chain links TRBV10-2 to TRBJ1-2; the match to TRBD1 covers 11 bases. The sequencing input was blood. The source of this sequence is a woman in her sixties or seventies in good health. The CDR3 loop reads CASRTGQGVYGYTF. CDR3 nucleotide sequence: TGCGCCAGCAGGACGGGACAGGGGGTCTATGGCTACACCTTC.